This T cell receptor beta chain was found in a study of control samples from healthy donors and cancer patients. This CDR3 is built from 17 residues. Germline V gene sequence: CDR1 SGHTA, CDR2 FQGNSA. V gave up 3 bases and J gave up 5 bases; unmatched junction bases: 8. Produced via immunoSEQ multiplex PCR; TCRdb's table is partial and in-frame only. This sample carries roughly 29,000 clones, 70% to 90% of them seen once, and the ten largest clones take about 3.8%. V gene TRBV7-2 combines with J gene TRBJ2-1; TRBD2 matches 12 bases. The sample consisted of formalin-fixed, paraffin-embedded tissue. The TCR originated in a female donor with melanoma. The CDR3 DNA reads TGTGCCAGCAGCTTGACCCGACTAGCGGGAGTGAACAATGAGCAGTTCTTC. Amino acid sequence: CASSLTRLAGVNNEQFF.